This passage covers 7 T cell receptor beta chains from one sample sequenced in a study of shared clonotypes between healthy human individuals. Profiled with immunoSEQ multiplex PCR; TCRdb holds only in-frame clones, not every one. In the table there are 1.5 million to 1.9 million clones, roughly 98% of which are singletons. Specimen: naive CD4+ T cells sorted from blood. Subset meaning: CD45RA+ positively selected. These receptor sequences come from a young man in good health.

The V and J genes are TRBV19 and TRBJ2-2; possible D gene TRBD1, 5 bases. The CDR3 is 16 amino acids. V was shortened by 7 bases and J by 0 bases, with 15 bases between the two germline ends. Germline lookup yields CDR1 LNHDA and CDR2 SQIVND (reference sequence). In DNA form, the CDR3 reads TGTGCCAGTACCCCGTTGGGGCCGTCGAACACCGGGGAGCTGTTTTTT. The encoded protein is CASTPLGPSNTGELFF.

Only one count was recorded for this clone. The chain links TRBV2 to TRBJ2-1; 11 bases agree with TRBD2. The J segment lost 5 bases and the V segment lost 3 bases, leaving 3 bases of the junction unmatched. The CDR3 runs 15 residues. Germline values: CDR1 SNHLY, CDR2 FYNNEI. CDR3 sequence reads: CASSEGLAVHNEQFF. Written as DNA, the CDR3 is TGTGCCAGCAGTGAGGGACTAGCGGTTCACAATGAGCAGTTCTTC. The full variable domain, its missing parts supplied by reference TRBV2 and TRBJ2-1, is EPEVTQTPSHQVTQMGQEVILRCVPISNHLYFYWYRQILGQKVEFLVSFYNNEISEKSEIFDDQFSVERPDGSNFTLKIRSTKLEDSAMYFCASSEGLAVHNEQFFGPGTRLTVL.

The rearrangement uses TRBV7-9 and TRBJ1-2; D gene ambiguous. Trimming shortened V by 3 bases and J by 4 bases, and 6 bases separated the two germline ends. Germline V gene data show CDR1 as SEHNR and CDR2 as FQNEAQ (reference sequence). The CDR3 extends over 12 amino acids. CDR3 bases: TGTGCCAGCAGCTTCCCGGGCTATGGCTACACCTTC. The encoded protein is CASSFPGYGYTF. The full variable domain, with the rest looked up from reference TRBV7-9 and TRBJ1-2, is DTGVSQNPRHKITKRGQNVTFRCDPISEHNRLYWYRQTLGQGPEFLTYFQNEAQLEKSRLLSDRFSAERPKGSFSTLEIQRTEQGDSAMYLCASSFPGYGYTFGSGTRLTVV.

J is TRBJ1-2 and V is TRBV5-1; no reliable D call. The CDR3 is made up of 14 amino acids. The V end was cut by 1 base, the J end by 2 bases, with 9 bases between. CDR1 is SGHRS and CDR2 is YFSETQ in the germline V gene. CDR3 DNA sequence: TGCGCCAGCAGCTTGTTCCAGGCGAACTATGGCTACACCTTC. This sequence encodes CASSLFQANYGYTF. The whole variable domain, filled in from reference TRBV5-1 and TRBJ1-2, reads KAGVTQTPRYLIKTRGQQVTLSCSPISGHRSVSWYQQTPGQGLQFLFEYFSETQRNKGNFPGRFSGRQFSNSRSEMNVSTLELGDSALYLCASSLFQANYGYTFGSGTRLTVV.

The rearrangement uses TRBV5-4 and TRBJ2-3; D is perhaps TRBD2 (6 bases). This CDR3 is 16 amino acids long. V was cut by 4 bases and J by 0 bases, with 15 bases left in between. The germline V gene encodes CDR1 SGHNT and CDR2 YYREEE (reference sequence). CDR3 in DNA: TGTGCCAGCAGCCTGGGGAGGAAGGCCAGCACAGATACGCAGTATTTT. This encodes CASSLGRKASTDTQYF.

The chain combines TRBV9 with TRBJ2-2; 9 nucleotides match TRBD2. Germline lookup yields CDR1 SGDLS and CDR2 YYNGEE. V lost 3 bases to trimming and J lost 5 bases; unmatched junction nucleotides: 5. The CDR3 runs to 15 residues. The CDR3 region is CASSAGTSPTGELFF. CDR3 nucleotides: TGTGCCAGCAGCGCCGGGACTAGCCCTACCGGGGAGCTGTTTTTT. The variable domain in full, completed from reference TRBV9 and TRBJ2-2, reads DSGVTQTPKHLITATGQRVTLRCSPRSGDLSVYWYQQSLDQGLQFLIQYYNGEERAKGNILERFSAQQFPDLHSELNLSSLELGDSALYFCASSAGTSPTGELFFGEGSRLTVL.

This chain uses TRBV29-1 with TRBJ2-2; TRBD2 aligns across 7 bases. This CDR3 spans 20 amino acids. CDR1 SQVTM and CDR2 ANQGSEA come from the germline V gene. The V segment lost 4 bases and the J segment 4 bases; nucleotides outside the gene matches: 24. The CDR3 spells CSVGLRDYQARPSGTGELFF. As DNA, the CDR3 is TGCAGCGTTGGGCTCCGGGACTACCAAGCGCGACCTAGTGGCACCGGGGAGCTGTTTTTT.